These 29 T cell receptor beta chains share one sample of origin, sequenced in a study of T cell repertoires in cytomegalovirus infection. TCRdb reprocessed the reads with MiXCR, giving one entry per CDR3 protein. The sample shows fewer than 350,000 distinct CDR3 sequences, 9.5% of them seen only once. Material for sequencing was PBMCs. These receptors all stem from a human donor in good health (CMV status not recorded). Some clones in this sample may be carry-over from other donors' samples.

This clonotype showed up just a few times. The gene calls are TRBV6-2 or TRBV6-3 and TRBJ1-1; the D gene is possibly TRBD1 (6 bases). Deletions cut 5 bases from V and 6 bases from J, with 13 bases between. Germline assignment: CDR1 MNHEY and CDR2 SVGEGT. The CDR3 consists of 13 residues. CDR3 protein: CASSNIRTAEAFF. The CDR3 DNA sequence: TGTGCCAGCAGTAATATTAGGACAGCTGAAGCTTTCTTT.

The sample holds many counts of this clonotype. V is TRBV28 and J is TRBJ2-1; TRBD2 matches 16 bases. Germline V lookup: CDR1 MDHEN, CDR2 SYDVKM. This CDR3 comprises 16 residues. J lost 9 bases, V lost 8 bases, and 10 bases had no gene match. CDR3 in amino acids: CASCQSGLAGGGEQFF. DNA for the CDR3: TGTGCCAGCTGCCAATCGGGACTAGCGGGAGGGGGTGAGCAGTTCTTC.

This clonotype has ten or more counts. V usage is TRBV28 and J usage is TRBJ2-1; 8 positions agree with TRBD2. V shed 4 bases, J shed 6 bases, and the junction held 14 bases outside the gene matches. This CDR3 has 17 amino acids. Germline-derived CDR1 and CDR2 are MDHEN and SYDVKM. The CDR3 DNA is TGTGCCAGCAGTTCAGCCGGGACTAGGAAATCGCGCAATGAGCAGTTCTTC. Its protein is CASSSAGTRKSRNEQFF.

In its sample, this clonotype was seen a few times. This chain connects TRBV6-2 or TRBV6-3 to TRBJ2-7; D possibly matches TRBD1 or TRBD2 (6 bases each). The ends were cut back, 8 bases at V and 4 bases at J, with 18 bases in the middle. Per germline, CDR1 MNHEY and CDR2 SVGEGT. This CDR3 region has 14 residues. This CDR3 is CASARGEWAYEQYF. The CDR3 coding sequence is TGTGCCAGCGCGAGGGGGGAGTGGGCTTACGAGCAGTACTTC.

This clonotype was seen at least ten times. V usage is TRBV7-2 and J usage is TRBJ2-5; D is unresolved. Deletions cut 7 bases from V and 4 bases from J, with 16 bases between. The CDR3 consists of 14 residues. CDR1 and CDR2 (germline): SGHTA, FQGNSA. CDR3 sequence reads: CASTRFGAGETQYF. DNA of the CDR3: TGTGCCAGCACCAGATTTGGAGCAGGAGAGACCCAGTACTTC.

This clonotype was counted only a few times. The rearrangement uses TRBV20-1 and TRBJ2-5; 11 nucleotides agree with TRBD2. The CDR3 covers 18 residues. Looked up from germline, CDR1 is DFQATT and CDR2 is SNEGSKA (reference sequence). The V segment lost 0 bases and the J segment 5 bases; nucleotides outside the gene matches: 14. The CDR3 loop is CSARDNPLTLAGGETQYF. In DNA form, the CDR3 reads TGCAGTGCTAGAGATAACCCCCTCACCCTAGCGGGAGGCGAGACCCAGTACTTC.

This clonotype was seen only a few times. The rearrangement joins TRBV29-1 to TRBJ2-2; 7 bases line up with TRBD1. The V segment lost 0 bases and the J segment 2 bases; nucleotides outside the gene matches: 6. Per the germline V gene, CDR1 is SQVTM and CDR2 is ANQGSEA. The CDR3 spans 16 residues. In nucleotides, the CDR3 is TGCAGCGTTGAAGATCCGGGACAGAGTAACACCGGGGAGCTGTTTTTT. Translated: CSVEDPGQSNTGELFF.

This clonotype was seen only a few times. V usage is TRBV11-2 and J usage is TRBJ2-5, with no clear D. The CDR3 consists of 14 residues. The germline CDR1 and CDR2 sequences are SGHAT and FQNNGV. The V end lost 4 bases, the J end lost 2 bases, and 11 bases lay between the germline ends. The CDR3: CASSSQGIQETQYF. In nucleotides, the CDR3 is TGTGCCAGCAGCTCCCAAGGAATACAAGAGACCCAGTACTTC.

This clonotype occurred a few times. The genes are TRBV19 and TRBJ1-5; the match to TRBD1 covers 7 bases. This CDR3 has 14 residues. The V and J ends lost 9 bases and 3 bases, in that order; junction bases with no gene match: 8. Germline V gene lookup returns CDR1 LNHDA and CDR2 SQIVND (reference sequence). The CDR3 protein is CASEIRGSNQPQHF. CDR3 in DNA: TGTGCCAGCGAAATCAGGGGGTCCAATCAGCCCCAGCATTTT.

This clonotype has ten or more counts. The chain combines TRBV7-8 with TRBJ2-2; TRBD2 matches at 8 bases. The CDR3 contains 16 residues. The trim removed 1 base at V and 3 bases at J, leaving 4 bases unmatched. Per germline, CDR1 SGHVS and CDR2 FQNEAQ. This CDR3 is CASSLVAGWYTGELFF. DNA of the CDR3: TGTGCCAGCAGCTTAGTAGCGGGATGGTACACCGGGGAGCTGTTTTTT. The whole variable domain, filled in from reference TRBV7-8 and TRBJ2-2, reads GAGVSQSPRYKVAKRGQDVALRCDPISGHVSLFWYQQALGQGPEFLTYFQNEAQLDKSGLPSDRFFAERPEGSVSTLKIQRTQQEDSAVYLCASSLVAGWYTGELFFGEGSRLTVL.

This clonotype was observed at least ten times. The chain uses TRBV7-2 and TRBJ2-1, with D possibly matching TRBD2 (6 bases). The CDR3 is 14 amino acids. Germline V CDR1 and CDR2: SGHTA, FQGNSA. V was pared by 5 bases and J by 8 bases, with 16 bases between. The CDR3 DNA is TGTGCCAGCAGCATAAGAATCTCGGGGGATGAGCAGTTCTTC. It yields the protein CASSIRISGDEQFF.

This clonotype has a count of ten or more. The chain combines TRBV7-2 with TRBJ1-2, with a weak D call TRBD1 (6 bases). CDR1 SGHTA and CDR2 FQGNSA come from the germline V gene. Trimming removed 8 bases at V and 0 bases at J, with 7 bases between. This CDR3 has 12 residues. The CDR3 DNA reads as TGTGCCAGCGACAGGTCTAACTATGGCTACACCTTC. Its translation is CASDRSNYGYTF.

V and J are TRBV6-2 or TRBV6-3 and TRBJ1-2; D gene ambiguous. The CDR3 length is 15 residues. V gave up 2 bases and J gave up 6 bases, with 16 bases separating them. The germline CDR1 and CDR2 sequences are MNHEY and SVGEGT. The CDR3 sequence is CASSYGSSPRDGYTF. CDR3 DNA sequence: TGTGCCAGCAGTTACGGGTCTTCTCCACGGGATGGCTACACCTTC.

This clonotype was counted many times. The chain combines TRBV11-2 with TRBJ2-3; no definite D call. The germline CDR1 and CDR2 sequences are SGHAT and FQNNGV. This CDR3 has 15 amino acids. V lost 3 bases and J lost 0, with 10 bases in between. The chain's CDR3 is CASSFGLTSTDTQYF. For the CDR3, the DNA is TGTGCCAGCAGCTTTGGCCTCACTAGCACAGATACGCAGTATTTT.

The J gene is TRBJ2-1, the V gene TRBV19, with a tentative D call TRBD1 (6 bases). Germline CDR1 LNHDA, CDR2 SQIVND (reference sequence). The CDR3 loop spans 14 amino acids. The V end was cut by 0 bases, the J end by 13 bases, with 16 bases between. The CDR3 DNA reads as TGTGCCAGTAGTATAGATAGAACCGGGACACCCCAGTTCTTC. This gives the protein CASSIDRTGTPQFF.

In its sample, this clonotype was seen many times. Here the CDR3 reads CASSVVSEAFF. DNA for the CDR3: TGTGCCAGCAGTGTCGTAAGTGAAGCTTTCTTT. The chain is built from TRBV25-1 and TRBJ1-1; D call uncertain. From germline, CDR1 is MGHDK and CDR2 SYGVNS. The length of the CDR3 is 11 residues. The V end lost 4 bases, the J end lost 7 bases, and 7 bases lay between the germline ends. Full variable domain (rest looked up from reference TRBV25-1 and TRBJ1-1): EADIYQTPRYLVIGTGKKITLECSQTMGHDKMYWYQQDPGMELHLIHYSYGVNSTEKGDLSSESTVSRIRTEHFPLTLESARPSHTSQYLCASSVVSEAFFGQGTRLTVV.

This chain connects TRBV7-2 to TRBJ1-2; no clear D gene. V dropped 1 base and J dropped 1 base, with 7 bases sitting between them. From germline, CDR1 is SGHTA and CDR2 FQGNSA. CDR3 length: 14 amino acids. For the CDR3, the DNA is TGTGCCAGCAGCTTAGATCTCGTTAACTATGGCTACACCTTC. Translated: CASSLDLVNYGYTF.

The genes are TRBV27 and TRBJ1-6, with 7 bases aligning to TRBD1. V lost 8 bases and J lost 7; bases outside the gene matches: 14. Looked up from germline, CDR1 is MNHEY and CDR2 is SMNVEV (reference sequence). The CDR3 is 16 residues long. This CDR3 is CASCPVYRGGNSPLHF. CDR3 sequence (DNA): TGTGCCAGCTGCCCGGTTTACAGGGGAGGGAATTCACCCCTCCACTTT.

This rearrangement joins TRBV20-1 to TRBJ2-1; 7 nucleotides align to TRBD2. Germline V gene lookup returns CDR1 DFQATT and CDR2 SNEGSKA (reference sequence). There are 13 residues in the CDR3. Unmatched junction bases numbered 2, after V lost 4 bases and J lost 2 bases. This CDR3 is CSANAGAYNEQFF. The CDR3 DNA sequence: TGCAGTGCTAATGCGGGAGCCTACAATGAGCAGTTCTTC.

This sequence joins TRBV7-2 and TRBJ2-3, with 7 bases fitting TRBD1. Trimming at V came to 5 bases and at J to 3 bases, leaving 8 bases not matched to a gene. The CDR3 is 15 amino acids. CDR1 is SGHTA and CDR2 is FQGNSA in the germline V gene. DNA for the CDR3: TGTGCCAGCAGCACGCCGGGACAGAGAACAGATACGCAGTATTTT. Its protein is CASSTPGQRTDTQYF.

The rearrangement links TRBV7-3 to TRBJ2-4; tentatively, D is TRBD2 (5 bases). CDR1 and CDR2 (germline): SGHTA, FQGTGA. The CDR3 runs to 15 residues. V lost 1 base, J lost 14 bases, and 21 bases lay in between. CDR3 nucleotides: TGTGCCAGCAGCTTAAATGGGGAGTCTGGTAGGGCTAAGTACTTC. It is translated as CASSLNGESGRAKYF.

In this sample, this clonotype turned up many times. V gene TRBV7-8 combines with J gene TRBJ2-1; 8 bases are shared with TRBD1. Germline CDR1 reads SGHVS; CDR2 reads FQNEAQ. The CDR3 runs 14 residues. Unmatched junction bases numbered 7, after V lost 4 bases and J lost 8 bases. The CDR3 region is CASSSLTGAHEQFF. CDR3 coding DNA: TGTGCCAGCAGCTCCCTGACAGGGGCGCATGAGCAGTTCTTC.

This clonotype has only a few counts. The genes are TRBV2 and TRBJ2-7, with D possibly called TRBD1 or TRBD2 (6 bases each). The CDR3 is 14 residues long. V gave up 7 bases and J gave up 1 base, with 14 bases separating them. Germline loops: CDR1 SNHLY, CDR2 FYNNEI. CDR3 coding DNA: TGTGCCAGCAAGCCGCGGGACACATCCTACGAGCAGTACTTC. Translation: CASKPRDTSYEQYF.

This clonotype occurred a few times. The chain carries TRBV6-8 and TRBJ1-6; maybe TRBD1 (6 bases). V was clipped by 7 bases and J by 6 bases, with 13 bases between them. The CDR3 totals 14 residues. Germline CDR1 is MNHGY and CDR2 is SAAAGT. CDR3 sequence reads: CASTRDRINSPLHF. For the CDR3, the DNA is TGTGCCAGCACCCGAGACAGGATTAATTCACCCCTCCACTTT.

The rearrangement uses TRBV5-6 and TRBJ1-1, with D unclear. Trimming took 5 bases from V and 2 from J, leaving 16 bases between them. The CDR3 is made up of 15 amino acids. CDR1 and CDR2 from the germline V gene are SGHDT and YYEEEE. This CDR3 reads CASSIGSLGNTEAFF. DNA for the CDR3: TGTGCCAGCAGTATCGGGTCCCTAGGTAACACTGAAGCTTTCTTT.

The chain is built from TRBV20-1 and TRBJ2-2; D is possibly TRBD2 (5 bases). Trimming left V 3 bases short and J 5 bases short, with 19 bases between. The CDR3 has 16 amino acids. Germline CDR1 is DFQATT and CDR2 is SNEGSKA (reference sequence). The CDR3 DNA sequence: TGCAGTGCTAGTTATGGCGCCGGGGTAACAACCGGGGAGCTGTTTTTT. As protein: CSASYGAGVTTGELFF.

Ten or more counts support this clonotype. The V gene is TRBV7-2, the J gene TRBJ2-1, with TRBD2 matching over 14 bases. The CDR3 has 19 amino acids. Unmatched junction bases numbered 14, after V lost 5 bases and J lost 5 bases. CDR1 and CDR2 from the germline V gene are SGHTA and FQGNSA. CDR3 DNA sequence: TGTGCCAGCAGCCTACCGGGACTAGCGGGAGAGGTTCCCCACAATGAGCAGTTCTTC. Protein: CASSLPGLAGEVPHNEQFF.

This clonotype has just one count. The chain has TRBV6-1 and TRBJ1-4; weak D call: TRBD1 (6 bases). The germline V and J ends were trimmed by 6 bases and 6 bases, with 17 bases remaining between them. This CDR3 contains 15 residues. The germline V gene has CDR1 MNHNS and CDR2 SASEGT. The CDR3 sequence: CASSGGLRSYEKLFF. The CDR3 DNA sequence: TGTGCCAGCAGCGGGGGGCTCAGATCGTATGAAAAACTGTTTTTT.

This rearrangement joins TRBV6-2 or TRBV6-3 to TRBJ1-1; a possible D gene is TRBD1 (5 bases). The CDR3 spans 14 residues. V was cut by 2 bases and J by 6 bases, with 13 bases left in between. Germline V gene lookup returns CDR1 MNHEY and CDR2 SVGEGT. The CDR3 reads CASSYGKGKAEAFF. The CDR3 nucleotides are TGTGCCAGCAGTTACGGAAAGGGGAAGGCTGAAGCTTTCTTT.